Below are 29 T cell receptor beta chains sequenced from a single sample in a study of T cells in Graves' hyperthyroidism and ophthalmopathy. RNA transcripts gave rise to amplified TCR beta CDR3 regions. The primer set for the first-round RT-PCR of the TCR CDR3 was HTBI. TCRdb called the multiplex PCR reads again in MiXCR, with one record for every CDR3 protein. Of 360,000 or so distinct CDR3 sequences in the sample, approximately 18% were seen once. Sequenced material: blood. The receptors stem from a woman aged 40 to 49 with Graves' ophthalmopathy.

The table lists this clonotype with many counts. One end of the junction is discordant with germline, which a read error may explain. The chain carries TRBV29-1 and TRBJ2-7; 7 bases agree with TRBD1. Germline V gene lookup returns CDR1 SQVTM and CDR2 ANQGSEA. The CDR3 totals 14 residues. CDR3 DNA sequence: TGCGGCGTTGGGGTAGGGGGCGCGATCTACGAGCAGTACTTC. It yields the protein CGVGVGGAIYEQYF.

This clonotype was observed at least ten times. The V and J genes are TRBV12-3 or TRBV12-4 and TRBJ2-7, with no clear D. V lost 6 bases and J lost 9, with 15 bases in between. This CDR3 has 12 residues. The CDR3 region is CASSSIRRGQYF. The CDR3 region has the DNA TGTGCCAGCAGCTCCATCCGACGAGGGCAGTACTTC.

This clonotype was counted many times. The chain joins TRBV6-5 to TRBJ1-1; D may be TRBD1 (5 bases). Trimming left V 2 bases short and J 10 bases short, with 14 bases between. The CDR3 loop spans 13 amino acids. The germline CDR1 and CDR2 sequences are MNHEY and SVGAGI. CDR3 in DNA: TGTGCCAGCAGTTACCCGGGCGGGGGTGCAGCTTTCTTT. It translates to CASSYPGGGAAFF.

The chain recombines TRBV19 with TRBJ2-2, with 7 positions matching TRBD2. This CDR3 is built from 14 residues. J was trimmed by 7 bases and V by 6 bases; bases with no gene match: 8. Per the germline V gene, CDR1 is LNHDA and CDR2 is SQIVND (reference sequence). CDR3 in amino acids: CASSLAEGIGELFF. CDR3 coding DNA: TGTGCCAGTAGCCTAGCGGAGGGAATCGGGGAGCTGTTTTTT.

This clonotype was detected many times. The chain is built from TRBV30 and TRBJ1-5, with D possibly TRBD1 on 5 matching bases. The CDR3 sequence is 15 residues long. Trimming removed 2 bases at V and 2 bases at J, with 13 bases between. Germline assignment: CDR1 GTSNPN and CDR2 SVGIG (reference sequence). CDR3 DNA: TGTGCCTGGAGTTTGAGGGGTACCGGCAATCAGCCCCAGCATTTT. It is translated as CAWSLRGTGNQPQHF. Full variable domain (rest looked up from reference TRBV30 and TRBJ1-5): SQTIHQWPATLVQPVGSPLSLECTVEGTSNPNLYWYRQAAGRGLQLLFYSVGIGQISSEVPQNLSASRPQDRQFILSSKKLLLSDSGFYLCAWSLRGTGNQPQHFGDGTRLSIL.

This clonotype was counted at least ten times. Here the CDR3 reads CASSFRLYHRELFF. Here the CDR3 DNA reads TGTGCCAGCAGCTTTCGACTATACCACCGGGAGCTGTTTTTT. The chain uses TRBV12-3 or TRBV12-4 and TRBJ2-2, with a weak D call TRBD2 (5 bases). V was clipped by 6 bases and J by 9 bases, with 17 bases between them. CDR3 length: 14 amino acids.

This chain joins TRBV19 and TRBJ2-7; D assignment may be TRBD1 or TRBD2 (5 bases each). CDR3 length: 14 residues. The germline CDR1 and CDR2 sequences are LNHDA and SQIVND (reference sequence). Trimming took off 6 bases at V and 2 bases at J, with 14 bases between the two ends. The CDR3 bases are TGTGCCAGTAGCTCCGGGACCTACGCCTACGAGCAGTACTTC. Its translation: CASSSGTYAYEQYF.

There are many counts of this clonotype. The genes are TRBV6-5 and TRBJ1-1; no clear D gene. The germline CDR1 and CDR2 sequences are MNHEY and SVGAGI. The CDR3 is 11 residues long. V was trimmed by 7 bases and J by 11 bases, leaving 14 bases between them. CDR3 sequence (DNA): TGTGCCAGCACCCCAGGAACTGGTGCTTTCTTT. Translating it yields CASTPGTGAFF.

V is TRBV2 and J is TRBJ2-5; 8 bases fit TRBD1. The length of the CDR3 is 14 residues. V dropped 4 bases and J dropped 6; count of bases not matched to a gene: 7. The germline V gene has CDR1 SNHLY and CDR2 FYNNEI. The CDR3 DNA is TGTGCCAGCAGTGCAGGACAGGGCTGGAAGACCCAGTACTTC. This gives the protein CASSAGQGWKTQYF.

This clonotype came up many times. The gene calls are TRBV11-1 and TRBJ1-3; 8 nucleotides match TRBD1. The length of the CDR3 is 16 residues. The V segment lost 2 bases and the J segment 5 bases; nucleotides outside the gene matches: 8. Germline V lookup: CDR1 SGHAT, CDR2 FQDESV (reference sequence). CDR3: CASSLTGTGQRNTIYF. The DNA of the CDR3 is TGTGCCAGCAGCTTAACGGGGACAGGCCAACGAAACACCATATATTTT.

This clonotype occurred many times. This sequence joins TRBV20-1 and TRBJ2-5, with D uncertain. This CDR3 region has 12 residues. The germline V and J ends were trimmed by 3 bases and 5 bases, with 10 bases remaining between them. Germline CDR1 reads DFQATT; CDR2 reads SNEGSKA (reference sequence). The CDR3 sequence: CSASFRLETQYF. Written as DNA, the CDR3 is TGCAGTGCTAGTTTCAGGTTGGAGACCCAGTACTTC.

This clonotype has at least ten counts. The chain combines TRBV6-1 with TRBJ1-2; TRBD1 matches at 7 bases. The ends lost 6 bases at V and 8 bases at J; junction bases unmatched: 12. The CDR3 loop spans 14 amino acids. CDR1 and CDR2 (germline): MNHNS, SASEGT. The DNA of the CDR3 is TGTGCCAGCAGAAAGTGGGACAGCGGAGGCGGCTACACCTTC. It codes for CASRKWDSGGGYTF.

Points on this clonotype: A read error may be the cause here, since a much bigger clone is one base away. The chain is built from TRBV9 and TRBJ1-1; 8 positions match TRBD1. Germline values: CDR1 SGDLS, CDR2 YYNGEE. CDR3 length: 15 amino acids. The CDR3 region is CVSSSKGQGITEAFF. The CDR3 DNA is TGTGTCAGCAGCTCCAAAGGACAGGGAATCACTGAAGCTTTCTTT.

At least ten counts were recorded for this clonotype. The chain employs TRBV7-2 and TRBJ2-7; 7 bases are a match to TRBD1. The CDR3 totals 14 residues. After removal of 6 bases from V and 0 bases from J, the junction contained 5 bases not matched to a gene. Looked up from germline, CDR1 is SGHTA and CDR2 is FQGNSA. The CDR3 DNA reads TGTGCCAGCAGACAGACAGGGAGCTCCTACGAGCAGTACTTC. The encoded protein is CASRQTGSSYEQYF. Based on the CDR3 plus reference TRBV7-2 and TRBJ2-7, the full variable domain is GAGVSQSPSNKVTEKGKDVELRCDPISGHTALYWYRQSLGQGLEFLIYFQGNSAPDKSGLPSDRFSAERTGGSVSTLTIQRTQQEDSAVYLCASRQTGSSYEQYFGPGTRLTVT.

In this sample, this clonotype turned up many times. The rearrangement joins TRBV12-3 or TRBV12-4 to TRBJ2-7, with a weak D call TRBD2 (5 bases). This CDR3 region has 13 residues. The V end was cut by 6 bases, the J end by 0 bases, with 9 bases between. CDR3 amino acids: CASRTSSSYEQYF. The DNA of the CDR3 is TGTGCCAGCAGAACTAGTAGCTCCTACGAGCAGTACTTC.

This clonotype came up many times. This chain joins TRBV2 and TRBJ2-7, with TRBD2 matching 13 bases. The V and J ends lost 7 bases and 5 bases, in that order; junction bases with no gene match: 5. Germline values: CDR1 SNHLY, CDR2 FYNNEI. The CDR3 has 14 amino acids. In DNA form, the CDR3 reads TGTGCCAGCATGGGACTAGCGGGAACACACGAGCAGTACTTC. Residues: CASMGLAGTHEQYF.

V usage is TRBV27 and J usage is TRBJ2-7; unclear D gene. CDR1 is MNHEY, CDR2 SMNVEV, per germline (reference sequence). This CDR3 is 13 amino acids long. Trimming removed 7 bases from V and 0 bases from J, with 10 bases in between. CDR3: CASIKLSSYEQYF. CDR3 bases: TGTGCCAGCATCAAACTAAGCTCCTACGAGCAGTACTTC.

This clonotype has a handful of counts. The chain uses TRBV7-2 and TRBJ2-7, with D perhaps matching TRBD2 (6 bases). V gave up 3 bases and J gave up 5 bases, with 17 bases separating them. Germline V CDR1 and CDR2: SGHTA, FQGNSA. The CDR3 consists of 15 residues. CDR3 protein: CASSLGRGSVDEQYF. DNA for the CDR3: TGTGCCAGCAGCTTGGGCCGGGGGTCAGTAGACGAGCAGTACTTC.

This clonotype was seen many times. This chain uses TRBV29-1 with TRBJ1-2, with D possibly being TRBD1 (6 bases). The CDR3 is 14 amino acids. V dropped 4 bases and J dropped 2 bases, with 14 bases sitting between them. CDR1 is SQVTM, CDR2 ANQGSEA, per germline. CDR3 amino acids: CSVALGQGNYGYTF. CDR3 nucleotides: TGCAGCGTTGCCCTAGGGCAGGGGAACTATGGCTACACCTTC.

This clonotype was seen a handful of times. The gene calls are TRBV12-3 or TRBV12-4 and TRBJ1-5; D is undetermined. CDR3 length: 13 amino acids. Trimming stripped 5 bases from V and 7 bases from J, with 12 bases between. CDR3 protein: CASSLDPAQPQHF. The CDR3 DNA is TGTGCCAGCAGTCTGGACCCGGCCCAGCCCCAGCATTTT.

In this sample, this clonotype turned up once. This chain connects TRBV12-3 or TRBV12-4 to TRBJ2-5; TRBD1 might be the D (5 bases). With 5 bases removed from V and 5 bases from J, the gap between germline ends came to 15 bases. This CDR3 comprises 14 residues. The DNA for the CDR3 is TGTGCCAGCAGTGGCCGCAGGGTTGGGGAGACCCAGTACTTC. It yields the protein CASSGRRVGETQYF.

In its sample, this clonotype was seen many times. This chain connects TRBV19 to TRBJ1-2; no clear D. The CDR3 is 14 amino acids. Trimming shortened V by 3 bases and J by 8 bases, and 16 bases separated the two germline ends. The germline gives CDR1 LNHDA, CDR2 SQIVND (reference sequence). The CDR3 nucleotides are TGTGCCAGTAGTATCGTTGGCGGTGCCGGGGGCTACACCTTC. Residues: CASSIVGGAGGYTF.

This clonotype came up many times. This chain joins TRBV12-3 or TRBV12-4 and TRBJ1-5; D is perhaps TRBD1 (6 bases). V lost 5 bases and J lost 5, with 13 bases in between. The CDR3 loop spans 14 amino acids. Here the CDR3 DNA reads TGTGCCAGCAGTGTACAGGGTTTCGATCAGCCCCAGCATTTT. This codes for CASSVQGFDQPQHF.

V gene TRBV9 combines with J gene TRBJ2-7; possible D gene TRBD1, 6 bases. CDR3 size: 14 residues. The ends were cut back, 4 bases at V and 3 bases at J, with 14 bases in the middle. Germline V gene data show CDR1 as SGDLS and CDR2 as YYNGEE. CDR3 loop: CASSSRLDSYEQYF. Here the CDR3 DNA reads TGTGCCAGCAGCTCCCGCCTGGACAGCTACGAGCAGTACTTC.

This clonotype occurred many times. V gene TRBV10-1 combines with J gene TRBJ1-5; 7 nucleotides match TRBD1. This CDR3 has 14 residues. Trimming removed 3 bases from V and 4 bases from J; junction bases left unmatched: 3. CDR1 is WNHNN and CDR2 is SYGVQD in the germline V gene (reference sequence). In nucleotides, the CDR3 is TGCGCCAGCAGTGACAGGGGGAATAATCAGCCCCAGCATTTT. This encodes CASSDRGNNQPQHF.

On this clonotype: Given a much more abundant clone one base away, this may be a read error. The J gene is TRBJ2-2, the V gene TRBV6-1; no definite D call. CDR3 length: 14 residues. V lost 8 bases to trimming and J lost 1 base, with 11 bases between them. Looked up from germline, CDR1 is MNHNS and CDR2 is SASEGT. The CDR3 here is CASQRIENTGELFF. CDR3 nucleotides: TGTGCCAGCCAAAGGATAGAGAACACCGGGGAGCTGTTTTTT.

This clonotype was observed a handful of times. This sequence joins TRBV12-3 or TRBV12-4 and TRBJ2-5; TRBD1 aligns across 9 bases. With V trimmed by 5 bases and J by 4 bases, 2 bases remained unmatched. The CDR3 length is 13 residues. Written as DNA, the CDR3 is TGTGCCAGCAGTGACAGGGGGATAGAGACCCAGTACTTC. As protein: CASSDRGIETQYF.

J is TRBJ2-7 and V is TRBV6-1, with 11 bases identical to TRBD2. V was clipped by 6 bases and J by 5 bases; unmatched bases: 9. The CDR3 is 15 residues long. The germline gives CDR1 MNHNS, CDR2 SASEGT. The CDR3 loop reads CASSDAGTSGHEQYF. CDR3 nucleotides: TGTGCCAGCAGCGACGCGGGGACTAGCGGTCACGAGCAGTACTTC.

This clonotype has ten or more counts. The chain employs TRBV30 and TRBJ1-3; 7 bases fit TRBD1. Germline V lookup: CDR1 GTSNPN, CDR2 SVGIG (reference sequence). V dropped 3 bases and J dropped 4; count of bases not matched to a gene: 9. The CDR3 covers 15 residues. This chain's CDR3 is CAWSRDSGSGNTIYF. As DNA, the CDR3 is TGTGCCTGGAGCCGGGACAGTGGATCCGGAAACACCATATATTTT.